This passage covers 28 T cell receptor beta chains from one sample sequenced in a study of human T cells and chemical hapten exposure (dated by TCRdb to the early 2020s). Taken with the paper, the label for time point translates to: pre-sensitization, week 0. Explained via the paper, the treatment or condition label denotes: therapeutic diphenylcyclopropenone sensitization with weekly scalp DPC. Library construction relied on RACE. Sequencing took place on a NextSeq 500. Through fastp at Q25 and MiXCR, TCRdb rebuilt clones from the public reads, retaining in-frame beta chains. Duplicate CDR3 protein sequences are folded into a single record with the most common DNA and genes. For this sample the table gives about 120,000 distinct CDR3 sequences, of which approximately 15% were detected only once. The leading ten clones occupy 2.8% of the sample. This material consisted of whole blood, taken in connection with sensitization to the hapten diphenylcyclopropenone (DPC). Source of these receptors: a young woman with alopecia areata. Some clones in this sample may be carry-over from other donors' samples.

This CDR3 reads CASSYSGSADQPQHF. The CDR3 bases are TGTGCCAGCAGTTACTCGGGTTCGGCAGATCAGCCCCAGCATTTT. The chain uses TRBV6-5 and TRBJ1-5; no definite D call. CDR1 MNHEY and CDR2 SVGAGI come from the germline V gene. The CDR3 loop spans 15 amino acids. Trimming took 0 bases from V and 5 from J, leaving 11 bases between them.

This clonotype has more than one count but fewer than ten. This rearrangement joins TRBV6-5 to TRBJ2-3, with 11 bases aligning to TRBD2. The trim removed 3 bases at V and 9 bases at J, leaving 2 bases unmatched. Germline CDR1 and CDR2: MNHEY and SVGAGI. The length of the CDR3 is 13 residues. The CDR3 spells CASSYLAGGTQYF. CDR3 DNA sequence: TGTGCCAGCAGTTATCTAGCGGGGGGCACGCAGTATTTT.

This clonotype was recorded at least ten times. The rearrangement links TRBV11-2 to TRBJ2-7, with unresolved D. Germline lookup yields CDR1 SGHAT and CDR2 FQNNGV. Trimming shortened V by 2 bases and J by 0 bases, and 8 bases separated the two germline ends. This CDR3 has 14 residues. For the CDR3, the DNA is TGTGCCAGCAGCTTAAGGCACGACTCCTACGAGCAGTACTTC. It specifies CASSLRHDSYEQYF.

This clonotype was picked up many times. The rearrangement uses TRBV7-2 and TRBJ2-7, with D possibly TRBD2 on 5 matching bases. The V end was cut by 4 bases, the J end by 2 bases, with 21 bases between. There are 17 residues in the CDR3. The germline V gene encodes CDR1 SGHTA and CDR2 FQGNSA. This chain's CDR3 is CASSSGVSEGTPYEQYF. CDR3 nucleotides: TGTGCCAGCAGCTCCGGCGTGAGTGAGGGTACACCCTACGAGCAGTACTTC.

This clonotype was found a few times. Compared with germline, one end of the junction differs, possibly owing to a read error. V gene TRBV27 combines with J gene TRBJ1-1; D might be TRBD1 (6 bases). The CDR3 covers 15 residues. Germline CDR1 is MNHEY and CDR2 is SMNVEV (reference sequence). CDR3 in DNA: TGTGCCAGCAGTGTATCTCAGGGACATACCACTGAAGCTTTCTTT. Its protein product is CASSVSQGHTTEAFF.

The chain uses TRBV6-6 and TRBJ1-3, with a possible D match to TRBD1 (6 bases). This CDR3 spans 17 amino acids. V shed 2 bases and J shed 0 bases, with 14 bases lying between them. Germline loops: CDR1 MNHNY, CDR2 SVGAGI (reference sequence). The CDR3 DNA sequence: TGTGCCAGCAGTTACCCGCACGGACAGTACTCTGGAAACACCATATATTTT. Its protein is CASSYPHGQYSGNTIYF.

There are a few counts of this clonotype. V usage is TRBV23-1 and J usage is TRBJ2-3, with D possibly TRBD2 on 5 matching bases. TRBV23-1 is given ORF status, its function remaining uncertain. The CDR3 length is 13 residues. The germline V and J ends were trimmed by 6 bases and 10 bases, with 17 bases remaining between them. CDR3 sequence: CASREYFSDAQYF. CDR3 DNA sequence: TGCGCCAGCAGAGAATACTTTAGCGACGCGCAGTATTTT.

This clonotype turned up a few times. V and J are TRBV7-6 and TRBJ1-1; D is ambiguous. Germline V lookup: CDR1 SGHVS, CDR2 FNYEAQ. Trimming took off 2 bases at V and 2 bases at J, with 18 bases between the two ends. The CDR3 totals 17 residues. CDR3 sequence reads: CASSLKPSPIDNTEAFF. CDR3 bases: TGTGCCAGCAGCTTAAAGCCCTCACCCATCGATAACACTGAAGCTTTCTTT.

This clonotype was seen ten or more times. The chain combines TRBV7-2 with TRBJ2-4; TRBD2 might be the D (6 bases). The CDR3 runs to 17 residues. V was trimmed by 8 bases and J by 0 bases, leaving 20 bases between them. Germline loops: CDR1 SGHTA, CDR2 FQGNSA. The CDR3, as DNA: TGTGCCAGCGGCAGGGAGGCCCCCACTTTAGCCAAAAACATTCAGTACTTC. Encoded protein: CASGREAPTLAKNIQYF.

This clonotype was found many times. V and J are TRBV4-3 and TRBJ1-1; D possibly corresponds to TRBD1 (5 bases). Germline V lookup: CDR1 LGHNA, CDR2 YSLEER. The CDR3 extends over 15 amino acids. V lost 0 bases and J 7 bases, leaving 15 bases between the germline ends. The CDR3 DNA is TGCGCCAGCAGCCAAGAAAGGGTTTGGAGGGGTGAAGCTTTCTTT. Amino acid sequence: CASSQERVWRGEAFF.

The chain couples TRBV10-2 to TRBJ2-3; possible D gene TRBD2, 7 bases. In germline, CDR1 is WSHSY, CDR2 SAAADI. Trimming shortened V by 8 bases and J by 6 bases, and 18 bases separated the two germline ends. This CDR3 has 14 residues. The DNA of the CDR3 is TGCGCCAGCCTAGCGGTGGGGGGCCAGGATACGCAGTATTTT. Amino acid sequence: CASLAVGGQDTQYF.

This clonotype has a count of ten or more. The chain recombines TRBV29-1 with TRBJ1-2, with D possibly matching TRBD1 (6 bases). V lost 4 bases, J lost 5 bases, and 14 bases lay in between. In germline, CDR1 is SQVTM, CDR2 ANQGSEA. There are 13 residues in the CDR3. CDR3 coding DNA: TGCAGCGTTGGGAGGACAGCCTATTATGGCTACACCTTC. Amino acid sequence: CSVGRTAYYGYTF.

The CDR3 protein is CASRTGRGAPTDTQYF. CDR3 in DNA: TGTGCCAGCAGAACGGGACGGGGGGCACCCACAGATACGCAGTATTTT. The chain links TRBV6-5 to TRBJ2-3, with D possibly matching TRBD2 (7 bases). Between the trimmed V and J ends, which lost 6 bases and 2 bases, there was a span of 18 bases. The CDR3 is made up of 16 amino acids. Germline CDR1 MNHEY, CDR2 SVGAGI.

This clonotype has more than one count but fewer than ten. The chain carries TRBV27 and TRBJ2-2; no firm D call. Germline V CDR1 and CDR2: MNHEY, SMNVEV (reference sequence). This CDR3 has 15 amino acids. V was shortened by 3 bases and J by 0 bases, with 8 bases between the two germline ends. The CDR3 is CASSLEPSNTGELFF. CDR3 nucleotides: TGTGCCAGCAGTTTGGAGCCTTCGAACACCGGGGAGCTGTTTTTT.

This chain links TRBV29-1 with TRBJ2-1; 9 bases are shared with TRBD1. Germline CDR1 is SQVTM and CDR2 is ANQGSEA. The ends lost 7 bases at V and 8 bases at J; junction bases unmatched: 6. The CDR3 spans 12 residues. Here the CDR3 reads CSAWRQGDEQFF. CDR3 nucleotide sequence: TGCAGCGCGTGGCGACAGGGGGATGAGCAGTTCTTC.

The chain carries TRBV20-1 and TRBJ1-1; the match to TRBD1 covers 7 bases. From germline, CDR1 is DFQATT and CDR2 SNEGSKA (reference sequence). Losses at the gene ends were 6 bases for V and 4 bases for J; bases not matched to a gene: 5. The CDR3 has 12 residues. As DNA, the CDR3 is TGCAGTGCCCGAACAGGGGTCACTGAAGCTTTCTTT. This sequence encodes CSARTGVTEAFF.

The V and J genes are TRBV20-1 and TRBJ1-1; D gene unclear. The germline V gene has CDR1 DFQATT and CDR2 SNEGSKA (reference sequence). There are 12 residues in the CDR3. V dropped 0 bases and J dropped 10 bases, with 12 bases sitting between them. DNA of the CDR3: TGCAGTGCTAGAGATGGTCCCGGGCGAGCTTTCTTT. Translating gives CSARDGPGRAFF.

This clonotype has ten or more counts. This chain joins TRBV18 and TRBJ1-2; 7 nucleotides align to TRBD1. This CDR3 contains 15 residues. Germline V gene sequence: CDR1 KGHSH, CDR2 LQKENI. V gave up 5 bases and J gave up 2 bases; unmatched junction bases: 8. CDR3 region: CASSASGQRNYGYTF. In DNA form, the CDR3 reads TGTGCCAGCTCAGCTTCGGGACAGAGAAACTATGGCTACACCTTC.

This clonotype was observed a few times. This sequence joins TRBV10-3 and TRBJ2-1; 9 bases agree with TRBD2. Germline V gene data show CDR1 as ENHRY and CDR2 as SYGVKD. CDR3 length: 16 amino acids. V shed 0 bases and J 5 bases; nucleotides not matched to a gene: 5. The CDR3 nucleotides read TGTGCCATCAGTGAGTCGATGGCGGGGGGGCACAATGAGCAGTTCTTC. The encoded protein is CAISESMAGGHNEQFF.

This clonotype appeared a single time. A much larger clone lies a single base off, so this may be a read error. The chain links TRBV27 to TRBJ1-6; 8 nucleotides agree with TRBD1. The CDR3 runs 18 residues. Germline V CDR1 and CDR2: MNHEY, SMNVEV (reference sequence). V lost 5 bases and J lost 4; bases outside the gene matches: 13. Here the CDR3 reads CASSTRTGSGSYNSPLHF. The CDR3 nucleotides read TGTGCCAGCAGTACACGGACAGGGAGCGGCTCTTATAATTCACCCCTCCACTTT.

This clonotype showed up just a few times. DNA for the CDR3: TGTGCCAGCAGCTTGGCCCTCCTTGTAGGCGGGACGGGAAATGAGCAGTTCTTC. This gives the protein CASSLALLVGGTGNEQFF. The chain has TRBV5-5 and TRBJ2-1; D might be TRBD2 (6 bases). This CDR3 has 18 amino acids. The germline V gene has CDR1 SGHKS and CDR2 YYEKEE (reference sequence). V lost 0 bases, J lost 7 bases, and 23 bases lay in between. Supplemented by reference TRBV5-5 and TRBJ2-1, the full variable domain reads DAGVTQSPTHLIKTRGQQVTLRCSPISGHKSVSWYQQVLGQGPQFIFQYYEKEERGRGNFPDRFSARQFPNYSSELNVNALLLGDSALYLCASSLALLVGGTGNEQFFGPGTRLTVL.

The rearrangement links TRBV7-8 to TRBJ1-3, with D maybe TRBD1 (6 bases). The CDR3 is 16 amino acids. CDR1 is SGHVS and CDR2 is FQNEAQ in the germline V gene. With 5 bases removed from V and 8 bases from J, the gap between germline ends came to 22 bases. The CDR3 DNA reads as TGTGCCAGCAGCCCCCCGGACAGCAGTTCACAGGACACCATATATTTT. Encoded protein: CASSPPDSSSQDTIYF.

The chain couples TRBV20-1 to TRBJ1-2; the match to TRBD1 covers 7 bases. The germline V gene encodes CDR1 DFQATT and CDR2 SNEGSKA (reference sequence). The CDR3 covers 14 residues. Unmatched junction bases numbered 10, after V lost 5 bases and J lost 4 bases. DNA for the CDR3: TGCAGTGCTTCCCCAGGACAGGAACCCTATGGCTACACCTTC. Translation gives CSASPGQEPYGYTF.

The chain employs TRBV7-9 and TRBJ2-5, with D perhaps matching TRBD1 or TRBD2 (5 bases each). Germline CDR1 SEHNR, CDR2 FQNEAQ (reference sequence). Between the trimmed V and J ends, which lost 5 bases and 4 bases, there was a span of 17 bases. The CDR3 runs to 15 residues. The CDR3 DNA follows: TGTGCCAGCAGCCTGCCTCCGGGACGTCGAGAGACCCAGTACTTC. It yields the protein CASSLPPGRRETQYF.

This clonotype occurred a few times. The DNA of the CDR3 is TGTGCCAGCAGCTTAGGACAGGCCGGGACGCTCTATGGCTACACCTTC. Its protein product is CASSLGQAGTLYGYTF. J is TRBJ1-2 and V is TRBV7-6; D may be TRBD1 (6 bases). V lost 1 base to trimming and J lost 4 bases, with 16 bases between them. The length of the CDR3 is 16 residues. Germline CDR1 and CDR2: SGHVS and FNYEAQ.

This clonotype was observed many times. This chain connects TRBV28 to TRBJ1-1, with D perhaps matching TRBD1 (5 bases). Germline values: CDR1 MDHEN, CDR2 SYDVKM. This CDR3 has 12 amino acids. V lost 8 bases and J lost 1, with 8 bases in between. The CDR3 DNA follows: TGTGCCAGCGGGACGGGGAACACTGAAGCTTTCTTT. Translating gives CASGTGNTEAFF.

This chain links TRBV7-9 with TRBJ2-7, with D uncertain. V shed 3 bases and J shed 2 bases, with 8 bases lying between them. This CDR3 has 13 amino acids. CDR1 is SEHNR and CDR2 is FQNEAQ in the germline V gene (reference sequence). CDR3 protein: CASSFGVAYEQYF. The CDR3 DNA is TGTGCCAGCAGCTTTGGGGTTGCCTACGAGCAGTACTTC.

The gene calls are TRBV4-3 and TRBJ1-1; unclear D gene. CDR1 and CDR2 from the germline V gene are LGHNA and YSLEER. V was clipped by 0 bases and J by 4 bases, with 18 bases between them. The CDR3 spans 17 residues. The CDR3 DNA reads TGCGCCAGCAGCCAAGATAGGAGGACCCCTTGGGTCACTGAAGCTTTCTTT. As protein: CASSQDRRTPWVTEAFF.